This T cell receptor (beta chain) is from a study of T cell repertoires in cytomegalovirus infection (dated by TCRdb to between 2018 and 2020). Regarding the study in general: Donor HLA type was relevant to the analysis, because carriage of CMV infection together with the matching HLA type was indicated by public TCR beta signatures.

For sequencing, an Illumina HiSeq 1500 was employed. TCRdb applied fastp at Q25 and MiXCR to the public reads, then kept only in-frame beta chains. Rows matching on CDR3 protein sequence are summarized as one entry with the most common DNA and genes. This sample holds approximately 110,000 distinct CDR3 sequences; around 9.1% were observed only once. The ten largest clones add up to roughly 29% of the sample. With respect to this clonotype: Its recognized antigen is unknown. Qualities for individual bases were not recorded, and no much larger clone is one base off.

Relative to germline, V is missing 6 bases and J is missing 8 bases, with 15 bases of the junction outside any gene match. The CDR3 goes from the cysteine to the phenylalanine over 17 residues. Only the CDR3 part of the read is kept: 51 bases, read in frame from the first base. CDR1 MNHNY and CDR2 SVGAGI were looked up in the germline V gene (reference sequence). The paper's findings and limits, for the study overall: In both this cohort and an independent roughly 400-donor cohort, the cumulative frequency of public TCR beta family members distinguished carriers of CMV infection plus the relevant HLA type. In the ex vivo response, HLA-C-restricted CMV-specific TCR beta clonotypes were dominant, and in two of eight donors the single most frequent clonotype came from this HLA-C-restricted group.

Sequences were obtained from PBMCs, sequenced either directly or after in vitro stimulation (not recorded which). This clonotype was sampled from a human donor in good health (CMV status not recorded). Some clones in this sample may be carry-over from other donors' samples. This receptor chain uses TRBV6-6 and TRBJ2-1; TRBD2 agrees with 11 junctional bases. For the CDR3, the sequence is CASSHGTSGQFRDEQFF. The nucleotide sequence reads as follows: TGTGCCAGCAGCCACGGGACTAGCGGACAATTTAGAGATGAGCAGTTCTTC.